The T cell receptor beta chain under discussion was sequenced for a study of cytomegalovirus exposure and HLA in healthy donors. Whole-study results and caveats: A later analysis linked a missense variant in DCLRE1C to the trimming of TCR beta V and J genes. As a later analysis showed, several of the most significant clusters appeared to be linked to common viral pathogens.

The CDR3 spans 14 residues. The V end was cut by 5 bases, the J end by 4 bases, with 15 bases between. Germline CDR1 reads MRHNA; CDR2 reads SNTAGT. The PCR had 60 Vbeta and 13 Jbeta primers. The assay was immunoSEQ multiplex PCR, and TCRdb's table has in-frame clones only and misses some. The data contain some 150,000 clones, roughly 70% of them singletons. As to this clone: Its target is unknown.

Sequencing was done on a sample of PBMCs. The clonotype comes from a young man in good health and CMV-seronegative. V gene TRBV6-4 combines with J gene TRBJ2-7, with D possibly being TRBD2 (5 bases). CDR3 residues: CASSLSVSGYEQYF. The CDR3 region has the DNA TGTGCCAGCAGTTTATCCGTCTCGGGGTACGAGCAGTACTTC.